The present T cell receptor beta chain was sequenced within a study of regulatory T cells in long-lasting Graves disease. In the study overall: Graves' patients (newly diagnosed) had been on antithyroid drugs under 3 months. Study-level results: Persistent patients shared 2,500 to 3,000 public clonotypes among themselves. Newly diagnosed patients shared fewer, at nearly 1,000.

In its sample, this clonotype was seen many times. Its target is unknown. Both iRepertoire HTBI primers and Arm-PCR of CDR3 regions were used to build the TCR beta libraries. TCRdb re-derived calls from the multiplex PCR reads in MiXCR, one entry per CDR3 protein. The sample records under 800,000 distinct CDR3 sequences, 15% to 20% being singletons. Time point given: newly diagnosed GD, antithyroid drugs for less than 3 months. Extracted RNA from PBMCs served as the source of the TCR library. The data were also submitted as part of a second study, on T cells in Graves' hyperthyroidism and ophthalmopathy. That work contributes: Researchers ran a first-round RT-PCR on the TCR CDR3 using the HTBI primer set.

The TCR sequence derives from a woman in her 30s with Graves disease. Sequences were derived from peripheral blood mononuclear cells (PBMCs), sampled at new diagnosis, from a patient treated with antithyroid drugs.

The CDR3 region is CASSPWGTEAFF. The CDR3, as DNA: TGTGCCAGCAGCCCCTGGGGTACTGAAGCTTTCTTT. The chain has TRBV7-8 and TRBJ1-1; D is ambiguous. The V gene's germline CDR1 is SGHVS and CDR2 FQNEAQ. Between the trimmed V and J ends, which lost 5 bases and 5 bases, there was a span of 9 bases. This CDR3 has 12 amino acids.